Below are 3 T cell receptor beta chains sequenced from a single sample in a study of beta chain features in type 1 diabetes. Which antigens these TCRs recognize remains unknown. Expressed TCRB transcripts were sequenced because the entire RNA isolate underwent reverse transcription. Repertoires were generated with immunoSEQ multiplex PCR, while TCRdb's copy carries only in-frame clones and drops some. Of approximately 600,000 clones in the sample, roughly 12% are singletons; the top ten hold more than 0.1%. Overall study findings and caveats: All four CD4+ subsets of Type 1 diabetes patients contained TCRB CDR3s that were moderately but significantly shorter.

The material sequenced was naive CD4+ T cells from blood. The receptors stem from a man aged 25-45 years with type 1 diabetes.

CDR3: CASSPDGGLQPQHF. The CDR3 bases are TGTGCCAGCAGCCCAGATGGGGGACTTCAGCCCCAGCATTTT. This rearrangement joins TRBV7-9 to TRBJ1-5; D might be TRBD1 (5 bases). Germline CDR1 is SEHNR and CDR2 is FQNEAQ (reference sequence). The CDR3 spans 14 residues. Trimming stripped 5 bases from V and 6 bases from J, with 14 bases between.

This clone showed up just a few times. The chain employs TRBV29-1 and TRBJ1-2; 8 nucleotides match TRBD1. Per germline, CDR1 SQVTM and CDR2 ANQGSEA. The CDR3 covers 15 residues. V was pared by 4 bases and J by 4 bases, with 11 bases of the junction left unmatched. The CDR3: CSVGGSTGGSYGYTF. CDR3 bases: TGCAGCGTTGGAGGGTCAACAGGGGGAAGCTATGGCTACACCTTC.

This chain links TRBV6-6 with TRBJ2-5, with D perhaps matching TRBD2 (5 bases). The germline gives CDR1 MNHNY, CDR2 SVGAGI (reference sequence). The V end lost 0 bases, the J end lost 5 bases, and 13 bases lay between the germline ends. The CDR3 contains 15 residues. In DNA form, the CDR3 reads TGTGCCAGCAGTTACTCGCCCGGGGTTGCGGAGACCCAGTACTTC. Its translation is CASSYSPGVAETQYF.